This T cell receptor (beta chain) is from a study of STAT5B mutations in CD4+ large granular lymphocyte leukemia. The V and J ends lost 6 bases and 4 bases respectively, with 12 bases between them. This CDR3 contains 13 residues. The V gene's germline CDR1 is SEHNR and CDR2 FQNEAQ (reference sequence). This clone was seen more than once but under ten times. Per the authors' pipeline: Productive clonotypes were detectable down to 2.59 x 10-5 frequency. Libraries were prepared by immunoSEQ multiplex PCR; TCRdb keeps only in-frame clonotypes and omits some of them. Clone size and V and J calls were adopted from that table, with D and trimming inferred from the DNA. The sample yields fewer than 30,000 clones, about three quarters seen once.

Sequenced material: CD4+ T cells from blood buffy coats. The rearrangement joins TRBV7-9 to TRBJ1-2, with no clear D. The sequence was obtained from a human donor in good health. CDR3 in amino acids: CASRTAGLYGYTF. The CDR3 DNA follows: TGTGCCAGCAGGACCGCCGGGCTCTATGGCTACACCTTC.